This T cell receptor (beta chain) was captured in a study of memory CD4+ T cells and cytomegalovirus serostatus. Single viable CD3+CD4+CD8-CD45RO+ cells were sorted as the memory CD4+ T cells. Clones were read by immunoSEQ multiplex PCR, and TCRdb kept only the in-frame ones, dropping some. Among 64,000 or so clones listed, over 60% were seen once. This clone has only a few counts. One end of the junction fails to match germline, which may point to a read error. This CDR3 is built from 12 residues. CDR1 SGDLS and CDR2 YYNGEE come from the germline V gene. The chain employs TRBV9 and TRBJ2-1; 7 positions match TRBD1. Sequencing was carried out using memory CD4+ T cells from blood. This clonotype originated in an adult in good health and CMV-seronegative. CDR3 amino acids: CASSAGTGVELF. CDR3 DNA: TGTGCCAGCAGCGCGGGTACAGGGGTTGAGCTCTTC. The full variable domain, completed using reference TRBV9 and TRBJ2-1, is DSGVTQTPKHLITATGQRVTLRCSPRSGDLSVYWYQQSLDQGLQFLIQYYNGEERAKGNILERFSAQQFPDLHSELNLSSLELGDSALYFCASSAGTGVELFGPGTRLTVL.